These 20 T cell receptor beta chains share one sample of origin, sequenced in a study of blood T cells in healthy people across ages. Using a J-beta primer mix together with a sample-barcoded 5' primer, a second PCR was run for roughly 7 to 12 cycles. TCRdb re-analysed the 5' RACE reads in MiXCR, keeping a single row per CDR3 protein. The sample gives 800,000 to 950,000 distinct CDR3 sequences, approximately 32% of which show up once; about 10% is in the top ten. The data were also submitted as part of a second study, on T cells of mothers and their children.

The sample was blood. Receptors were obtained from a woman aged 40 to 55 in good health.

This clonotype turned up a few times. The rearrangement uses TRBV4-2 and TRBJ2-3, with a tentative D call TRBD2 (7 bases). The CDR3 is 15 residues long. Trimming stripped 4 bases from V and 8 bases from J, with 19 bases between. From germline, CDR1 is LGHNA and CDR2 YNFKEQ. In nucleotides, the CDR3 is TGTGCCAGCAGCCCCCGAAACGGGGGGCAGGGTACGCAGTATTTT. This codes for CASSPRNGGQGTQYF.

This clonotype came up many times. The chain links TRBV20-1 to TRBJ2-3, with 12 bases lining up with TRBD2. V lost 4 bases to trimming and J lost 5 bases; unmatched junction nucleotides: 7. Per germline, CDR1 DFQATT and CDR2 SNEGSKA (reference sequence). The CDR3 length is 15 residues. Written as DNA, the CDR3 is TGCAGTGCTACTATACTAGCGGGGGGTATAGATACGCAGTATTTT. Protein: CSATILAGGIDTQYF.

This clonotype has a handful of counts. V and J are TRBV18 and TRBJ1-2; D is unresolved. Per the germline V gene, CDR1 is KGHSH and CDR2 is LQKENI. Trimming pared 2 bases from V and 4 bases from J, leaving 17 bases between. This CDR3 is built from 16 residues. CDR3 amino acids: CASSPRAIKGGYGYTF. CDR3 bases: TGTGCCAGCTCACCAAGGGCAATAAAGGGAGGCTATGGCTACACCTTC.

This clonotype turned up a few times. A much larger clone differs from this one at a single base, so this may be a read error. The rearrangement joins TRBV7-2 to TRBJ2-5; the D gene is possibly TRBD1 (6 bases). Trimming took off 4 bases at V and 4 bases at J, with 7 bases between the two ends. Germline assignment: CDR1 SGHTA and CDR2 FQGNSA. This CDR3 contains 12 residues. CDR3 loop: CASSYRVETQYF. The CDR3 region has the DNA TGTGCCAGCAGCTACAGGGTAGAGACCCAGTACTTC.

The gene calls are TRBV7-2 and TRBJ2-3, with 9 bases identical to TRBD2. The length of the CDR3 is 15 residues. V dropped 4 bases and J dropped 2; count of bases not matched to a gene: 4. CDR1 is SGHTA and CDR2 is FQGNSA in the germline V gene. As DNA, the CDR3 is TGTGCCAGCAGCTCTATAGCGGGGGTCACAGATACGCAGTATTTT. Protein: CASSSIAGVTDTQYF.

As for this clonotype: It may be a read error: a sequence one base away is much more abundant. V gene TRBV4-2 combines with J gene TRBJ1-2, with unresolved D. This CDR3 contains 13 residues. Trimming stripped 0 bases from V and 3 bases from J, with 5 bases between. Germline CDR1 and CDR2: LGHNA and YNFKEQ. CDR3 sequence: CASSQDQDYGYTF. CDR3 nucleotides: TGTGCCAGCAGCCAAGATCAGGACTATGGCTACACCTTC.

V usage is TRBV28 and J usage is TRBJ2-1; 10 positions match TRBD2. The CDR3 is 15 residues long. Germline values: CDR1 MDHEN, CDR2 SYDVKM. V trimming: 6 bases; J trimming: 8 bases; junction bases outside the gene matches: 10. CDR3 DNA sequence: TGTGCCAGCAGCTTCTCCCAGCGGGGGGGCGATGAGCAGTTCTTC. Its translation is CASSFSQRGGDEQFF.

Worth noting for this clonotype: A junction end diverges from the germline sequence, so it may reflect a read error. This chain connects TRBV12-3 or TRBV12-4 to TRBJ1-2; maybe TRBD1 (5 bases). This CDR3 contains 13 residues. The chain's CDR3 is CASSLGGDYDYTF. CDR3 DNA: TGTGCCAGCAGTTTGGGGGGTGACTATGACTACACCTTC.

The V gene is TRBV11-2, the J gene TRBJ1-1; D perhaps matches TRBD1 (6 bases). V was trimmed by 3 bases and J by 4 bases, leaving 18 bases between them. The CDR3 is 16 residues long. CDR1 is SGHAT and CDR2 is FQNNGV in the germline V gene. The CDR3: CASSLVPGEGGTEAFF. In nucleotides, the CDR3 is TGTGCCAGCAGCTTGGTTCCAGGGGAGGGGGGCACTGAAGCTTTCTTT.

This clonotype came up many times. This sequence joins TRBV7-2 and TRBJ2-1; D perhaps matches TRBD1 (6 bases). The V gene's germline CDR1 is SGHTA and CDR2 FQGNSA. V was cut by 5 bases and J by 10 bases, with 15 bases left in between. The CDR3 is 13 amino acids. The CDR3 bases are TGTGCCAGCAGCCCACAGGGATTGGGGGAGCAGTTCTTC. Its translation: CASSPQGLGEQFF.

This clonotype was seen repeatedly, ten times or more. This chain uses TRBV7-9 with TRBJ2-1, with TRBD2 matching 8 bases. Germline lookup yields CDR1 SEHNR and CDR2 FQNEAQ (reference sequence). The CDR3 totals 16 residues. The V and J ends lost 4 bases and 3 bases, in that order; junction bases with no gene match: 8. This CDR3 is CASSSWGGGIYNEQFF. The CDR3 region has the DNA TGTGCCAGCAGCTCGTGGGGCGGGGGGATCTACAATGAGCAGTTCTTC.

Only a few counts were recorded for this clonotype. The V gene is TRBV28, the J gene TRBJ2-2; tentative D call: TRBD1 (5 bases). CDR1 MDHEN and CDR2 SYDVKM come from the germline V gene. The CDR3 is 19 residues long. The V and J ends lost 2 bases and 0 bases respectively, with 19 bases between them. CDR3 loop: CASSLASLTQGPNTGELFF. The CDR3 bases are TGTGCCAGCAGTTTAGCCTCCCTCACTCAGGGCCCGAACACCGGGGAGCTGTTTTTT.

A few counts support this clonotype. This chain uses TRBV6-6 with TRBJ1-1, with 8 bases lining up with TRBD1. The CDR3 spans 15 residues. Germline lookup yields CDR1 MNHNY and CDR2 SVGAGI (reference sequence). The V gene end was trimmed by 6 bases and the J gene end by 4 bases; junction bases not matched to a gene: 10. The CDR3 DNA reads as TGTGCCAGCAGAACCTTGACAGGGGTGTTCACTGAAGCTTTCTTT. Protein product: CASRTLTGVFTEAFF.

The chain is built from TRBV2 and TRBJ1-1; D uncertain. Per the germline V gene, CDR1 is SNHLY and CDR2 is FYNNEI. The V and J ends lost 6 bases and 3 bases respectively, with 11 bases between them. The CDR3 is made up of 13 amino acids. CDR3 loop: CASRRLTYTEAFF. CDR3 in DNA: TGTGCCAGCAGACGACTGACTTACACTGAAGCTTTCTTT.

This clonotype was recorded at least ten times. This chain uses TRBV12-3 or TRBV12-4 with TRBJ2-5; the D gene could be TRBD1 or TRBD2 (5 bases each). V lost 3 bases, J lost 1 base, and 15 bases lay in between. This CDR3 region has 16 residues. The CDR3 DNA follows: TGTGCCAGCAGTTTTGACCCGCCTGGGGGCCAAGAGACCCAGTACTTC. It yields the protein CASSFDPPGGQETQYF.

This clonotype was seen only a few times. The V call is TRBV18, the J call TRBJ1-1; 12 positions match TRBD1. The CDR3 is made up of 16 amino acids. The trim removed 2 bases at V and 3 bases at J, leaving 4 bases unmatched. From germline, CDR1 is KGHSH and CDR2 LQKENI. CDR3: CASSPGTGGADTEAFF. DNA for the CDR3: TGTGCCAGCTCACCAGGGACAGGGGGCGCGGACACTGAAGCTTTCTTT.

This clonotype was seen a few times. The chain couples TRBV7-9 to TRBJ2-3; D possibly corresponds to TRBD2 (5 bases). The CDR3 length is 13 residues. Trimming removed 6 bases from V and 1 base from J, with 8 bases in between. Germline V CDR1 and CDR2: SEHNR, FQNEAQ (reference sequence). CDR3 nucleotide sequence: TGTGCCAGCAGACTCGGGGGCACAGATACGCAGTATTTT. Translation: CASRLGGTDTQYF.

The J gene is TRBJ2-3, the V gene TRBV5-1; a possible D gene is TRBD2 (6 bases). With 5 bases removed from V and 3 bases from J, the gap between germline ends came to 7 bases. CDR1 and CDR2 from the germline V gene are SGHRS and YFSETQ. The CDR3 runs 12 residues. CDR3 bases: TGCGCCAGCAGACTAGCTACAGATACGCAGTATTTT. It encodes CASRLATDTQYF.

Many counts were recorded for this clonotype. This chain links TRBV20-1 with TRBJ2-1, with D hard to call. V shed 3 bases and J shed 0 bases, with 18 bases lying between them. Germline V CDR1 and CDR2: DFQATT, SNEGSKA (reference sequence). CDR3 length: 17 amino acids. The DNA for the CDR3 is TGCAGTGCTAGGACGTTTTCGGCCAGATCCTCCTACAATGAGCAGTTCTTC. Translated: CSARTFSARSSYNEQFF.

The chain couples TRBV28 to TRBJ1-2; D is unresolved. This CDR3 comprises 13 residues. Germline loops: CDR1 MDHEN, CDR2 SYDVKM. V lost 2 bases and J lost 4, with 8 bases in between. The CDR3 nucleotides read TGTGCCAGCAGTTTACCCGGTGTCTATGGCTACACCTTC. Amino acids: CASSLPGVYGYTF.